This note documents a single T cell receptor beta chain sequence. Enrolled through a virtual design, the participants were between about 18 and 100 years of age and came from fewer than 30 US areas. This sample is drawn from a study of blood T cell repertoires in COVID-19. Study overall: Researchers got acute and convalescent COVID-19 samples from the United States, Italy and Spain. Sources were T cells, B-cell-depleted T cells, or PBMCs; the material itself was cDNA or gDNA.

CDR3 size: 13 residues. Germline assignment: CDR1 MDHEN and CDR2 SYDVKM. V was shortened by 1 base and J by 11 bases, with 14 bases between the two germline ends. Authors' data handling: Cell counts per sample came from amplifying reference gene primers. Repertoires were generated with immunoSEQ multiplex PCR, while TCRdb's copy carries only in-frame clones and drops some. From that table come the V and J calls and clone size; the DNA was used to work out D and trimming. The sample lists 250,000 to 400,000 clones; 85% were seen once. Sequenced material: PBMCs or T cells enriched from blood (not recorded which). The V call is TRBV28, the J call TRBJ1-1; D unresolved. The clonotype was recovered from a woman aged 25 to 39 who had been exposed to COVID-19. Here the CDR3 reads CASSLFGKDSAFF. Here the CDR3 DNA reads TGTGCCAGCAGTTTATTTGGTAAGGACTCGGCTTTCTTT.